This T cell receptor beta chain derives from a study of T cells in localized non-small cell lung cancer. Study-wide findings and caveats: Increased T cell density in blood showed an association with longer overall survival. A single tumor region was sequenced, leaving heterogeneity possible. Appearances in adjacent lung were noted for a median 57 of the top 100 tumor clones. Uninvolved adjacent lung had the highest recorded T cell clonality, with tumor below it.

Details on this clone: Its antigen is unidentified. Sequence at one end of the junction differs from germline and may be a read error.

Sequencing used immunoSEQ multiplex PCR; TCRdb keeps in-frame clones, though not all of them. The table includes 55,000 to 75,000 clones, approximately 89% detected once. This CDR3 is built from 14 residues. The germline V gene has CDR1 SSHAT and CDR2 FNYEAQ (reference sequence). This clonotype was obtained from a man between 35 and 75 years old with stage I lung adenocarcinoma. The chain links TRBV7-7 to TRBJ2-1; D is uncertain. Sample: peripheral blood, taken before any cancer treatment. The CDR3 bases are TGTGCTAGCAGCTTATGGGCAGGAGACAATGAGCAGTTCTTC. It codes for CASSLWAGDNEQFF. Looking up the rest from reference TRBV7-7 and TRBJ2-1 gives the full variable domain: GAGVSQSPRYKVTKRGQDVTLRCDPISSHATLYWYQQALGQGPEFLTYFNYEAQPDKSGLPSDRFSAERPEGSISTLTIQRTEQRDSAMYRCASSLWAGDNEQFFGPGTRLTVL.